This TCR beta chain was observed in a study of tumor-infiltrating lymphocytes in primary liver carcinoma. Study observations and caveats: Tumor top-250-clone fractions significantly exceeded those of blood (p = 0.039).

In its sample, this clonotype was seen many times. Its target is not known. Making TCR beta cDNA involved approximately 0.5 ug total RNA and a constant-region primer. Each TCR beta library was derived from three nested multiplex PCR rounds that employed slightly modified ARM-PCR. With TRBV1-TRBV30 forward primers and a C-beta reverse primer, the first two PCR rounds were run for about 10 cycles each. TCRdb re-derived calls from the multiplex PCR reads in MiXCR, one entry per CDR3 protein. The repertoire holds a few hundred thousand distinct CDR3 sequences, about three fifths seen once, with about 15% in the top ten. Germline values: CDR1 SQVTM, CDR2 ANQGSEA. The CDR3 has 14 residues. V lost 7 bases and J lost 0, with 15 bases in between. Germline DNA was extracted alongside blood RNA, which was obtained from unsorted whole blood.

The sequence was obtained from a woman aged 25 to 39 with primary liver carcinoma and hepatitis B virus infection. This chain joins TRBV29-1 and TRBJ1-2; D gene unclear. The specimen sequenced was peripheral blood. The CDR3 spells CSAYGESSNYGYTF. The CDR3 DNA reads as TGCAGCGCTTACGGGGAGTCCTCTAACTATGGCTACACCTTC.